This TCR beta chain was retrieved from a study of cytomegalovirus exposure and HLA in healthy donors. The PCR was carried out with 60 Vbeta primers and 13 Jbeta primers. The method was immunoSEQ multiplex PCR; TCRdb's version includes in-frame clones alone and lacks a portion of them. Counted here are roughly 180,000 clones, 84% occurring once; the ten biggest clones make up around 1.2%. Study-wide results and limits: DRB1 had the most TCR associations and HLA-C the fewest, a later analysis found, with rates varying by HLA locus. Cytomegalovirus status was reportedly diagnosed by the classifier with high sensitivity and specificity. HLA allele associations emerged for under 20,000 TCR beta sequences in a later analysis, at 0.05 false discovery rate.

Germline V gene sequence: CDR1 SGDLS, CDR2 YYNGEE. The CDR3 has 15 amino acids. V dropped 1 base and J dropped 6 bases, with 16 bases sitting between them. Regarding this clone: What it recognizes is unknown.

This receptor was taken from a girl aged 2 to 10 in good health and CMV-seropositive. This chain links TRBV9 with TRBJ1-2; no firm D call. Material for sequencing was PBMCs. The CDR3 sequence: CASSVLYHPGDGYTF. DNA for the CDR3: TGTGCCAGCAGCGTATTATATCATCCCGGGGATGGCTACACCTTC.